Below, 12 T cell receptor beta chains from the same sample are listed, as sequenced in a study of neurological immune-mediated disorders. TCRdb ran MiXCR on the 5' RACE reads and lists one entry per CDR3 protein. This table holds about 31,000 distinct CDR3 sequences, around 4% found once. The material sequenced was CD4+ T cells from blood. Every receptor here comes from a woman between 40 and 50 years old in good health.

This clonotype was seen many times. This chain uses TRBV20-1 with TRBJ2-7, with D possibly matching TRBD1 (6 bases). The CDR3 extends over 17 amino acids. Germline V lookup: CDR1 DFQATT, CDR2 SNEGSKA (reference sequence). V gave up 1 base and J gave up 2 bases, with 21 bases separating them. CDR3 coding DNA: TGCAGTGCTAGAGGCTTCACTCGGACAGTCCGAACCTACGAGCAGTACTTC. Its translation is CSARGFTRTVRTYEQYF.

This clonotype was seen ten or more times. In nucleotides, the CDR3 is TGCGCCAGCAGCAACCCTTCCGGGACAGGGGCCTCCGAGCAGTACTTC. Protein sequence: CASSNPSGTGASEQYF. The rearrangement links TRBV5-1 to TRBJ2-7, with TRBD1 identical over 10 bases. The CDR3 consists of 16 residues. CDR1 and CDR2 from the germline V gene are SGHRS and YFSETQ. V shed 4 bases, J shed 6 bases, and the junction held 13 bases outside the gene matches. The entire variable domain, with the rest obtained from reference TRBV5-1 and TRBJ2-7, is as follows: KAGVTQTPRYLIKTRGQQVTLSCSPISGHRSVSWYQQTPGQGLQFLFEYFSETQRNKGNFPGRFSGRQFSNSRSEMNVSTLELGDSALYLCASSNPSGTGASEQYFGPGTRLTVT.

This clonotype was picked up many times. V is TRBV29-1 and J is TRBJ2-7; 9 bases are shared with TRBD1. Unmatched junction bases numbered 6, after V lost 7 bases and J lost 5 bases. CDR3 size: 12 residues. CDR1 and CDR2 from the germline V gene are SQVTM and ANQGSEA. The CDR3 bases are TGCAGCGCCTCACAGGGGGCAGACGAGCAGTACTTC. Translated, it gives CSASQGADEQYF.

This clonotype occurred many times. The chain recombines TRBV20-1 with TRBJ2-2, with 7 positions matching TRBD2. Losses at the gene ends were 6 bases for V and 5 bases for J; bases not matched to a gene: 12. The CDR3 is made up of 15 amino acids. Per the germline V gene, CDR1 is DFQATT and CDR2 is SNEGSKA (reference sequence). The CDR3 reads CSAGDGGSFTGELFF. The CDR3 DNA reads TGCAGTGCCGGTGATGGCGGGAGCTTTACCGGGGAGCTGTTTTTT.

The V gene is TRBV6-2 or TRBV6-3, the J gene TRBJ2-1; 11 bases agree with TRBD2. There are 17 residues in the CDR3. From germline, CDR1 is MNHEY and CDR2 SVGEGT. J gave up 6 bases and V 4 bases, and 11 bases lay outside the gene matches. This chain's CDR3 is CASSLIIGTSGSNEQFF. The CDR3, as DNA: TGTGCCAGCAGTTTAATTATCGGGACTAGCGGTTCCAATGAGCAGTTCTTC.

The table lists this clonotype with many counts. The chain uses TRBV5-1 and TRBJ2-3, with D tentatively TRBD1 or TRBD2 (5 bases each). The CDR3 consists of 14 residues. Per germline, CDR1 SGHRS and CDR2 YFSETQ. V shed 5 bases and J shed 5 bases, with 15 bases lying between them. CDR3 sequence reads: CASSGGGAGDTQYF. Written as DNA, the CDR3 is TGCGCCAGCAGTGGTGGGGGTGCGGGAGATACGCAGTATTTT.

The table lists this clonotype with many counts. This chain joins TRBV12-3 or TRBV12-4 and TRBJ2-5, with TRBD2 matching 14 bases. Trimming took 0 bases from V and 0 from J; bases not matched to a gene: 9. The CDR3 totals 20 residues. CDR3 sequence: CASSLATPGLAGANQETQYF. Written as DNA, the CDR3 is TGTGCCAGCAGTTTAGCGACTCCGGGACTAGCGGGGGCCAACCAAGAGACCCAGTACTTC.

This clonotype was counted ten times or more. This sequence joins TRBV19 and TRBJ2-4; a possible D gene is TRBD1 (6 bases). This CDR3 has 15 residues. The V end lost 4 bases, the J end lost 1 base, and 11 bases lay between the germline ends. Germline-derived CDR1 and CDR2 are LNHDA and SQIVND (reference sequence). CDR3 in amino acids: CASSTRDRAKNIQYF. The CDR3 DNA is TGTGCCAGTAGTACTCGCGACAGGGCCAAAAACATTCAGTACTTC.

This clonotype was observed at least ten times. This sequence joins TRBV28 and TRBJ2-1; D might be TRBD1 or TRBD2, each matching 7 bases. V lost 8 bases to trimming and J lost 0 bases, with 20 bases between them. CDR3 length equals 17 residues. Germline V gene data show CDR1 as MDHEN and CDR2 as SYDVKM. The CDR3 region is CASGPGGGGYSYNEQFF. The CDR3 DNA is TGTGCCAGCGGCCCAGGGGGGGGGGGCTACTCCTACAATGAGCAGTTCTTC.

This clonotype was counted many times. The V gene is TRBV18, the J gene TRBJ2-2; D gene unclear. This CDR3 region has 12 residues. Germline V gene data show CDR1 as KGHSH and CDR2 as LQKENI. Deletions cut 4 bases from V and 5 bases from J, with 5 bases between. The DNA for the CDR3 is TGTGCCAGCTCACTAGGAACCGGGGAGCTGTTTTTT. It is translated as CASSLGTGELFF.

This clonotype was counted ten times or more. This chain connects TRBV9 to TRBJ2-5; no clear D gene. With 4 bases removed from V and 2 bases from J, the gap between germline ends came to 15 bases. Germline CDR1 reads SGDLS; CDR2 reads YYNGEE. The CDR3 loop spans 15 amino acids. CDR3 sequence: CASSMTVSPQETQYF. The CDR3 DNA is TGTGCCAGCAGCATGACGGTCTCTCCGCAAGAGACCCAGTACTTC.

This clonotype was recorded at least ten times. This sequence joins TRBV29-1 and TRBJ2-7, with D perhaps being TRBD1 or TRBD2 (5 bases each). V was pared by 4 bases and J by 6 bases, with 16 bases between. Germline loops: CDR1 SQVTM, CDR2 ANQGSEA. The CDR3 spans 13 residues. The CDR3 DNA is TGCAGCGTTGGGGAAGTCAGGGCGGGCGAGCAGTACTTC. Amino acids: CSVGEVRAGEQYF.